This TCR beta chain derives from a study of blood T cell repertoires in COVID-19. Looking at the study overall: From T cells, B-cell-depleted T cells, or PBMCs came the material, which was cDNA or gDNA.

Cohorts were assigned according to the clinical history that participants reported. Shortly before study entry, within 2 weeks, exposed participants had met a COVID-19 case. Sequencing was performed with immunoSEQ multiplex PCR; in TCRdb, only in-frame clones are kept and a portion is missing. Of 250,000 or so clones listed, about four fifths were seen once; the top ten hold less than 4%. V dropped 1 base and J dropped 5; count of bases not matched to a gene: 6. CDR3 length: 15 amino acids. Germline loops: CDR1 MDHEN, CDR2 SYDVKM. The TCR sequence derives from a woman between 40 and 55 years old who had been exposed to COVID-19. The chain is built from TRBV28 and TRBJ2-3; 7 bases match TRBD1. Sequenced material: PBMCs or T cells enriched from blood (not recorded which). The CDR3 sequence: CASSLFRDRLDTQYF. CDR3 in DNA: TGTGCCAGCAGTTTATTCCGGGACAGACTAGATACGCAGTATTTT.